This T cell receptor (beta chain) was captured by sequencing in a study of T cell clones after liver transplantation. Study background: Post-transplant blood was tracked for graft-donor-reactive T cell clones identified in a pre-transplant mixed lymphocyte reaction. Apart from three HCV-positive recipients, transplants were for non-autoimmune, non-viral reasons. Until 12-24 months post-transplant, subjects got standard immunosuppression and no induction.

The repertoire was sequenced with immunoSEQ multiplex PCR; TCRdb's copy has only in-frame clones and lacks some. Among about 53,000 clones, 65% to 85% were seen once, and the ten largest hold over 7%. Germline loops: CDR1 LNHDA, CDR2 SQIVND (reference sequence). This CDR3 spans 17 amino acids. Trimming took 5 bases from V and 4 from J, leaving 21 bases between them. Note on this clone: Its antigen is currently unknown.

Study-level findings and limits: Post-transplant, graft-donor-reactive CD4 TCRbeta sequences in blood dropped significantly in most of the 8 subjects.

This receptor was identified in a human donor who received a liver transplant. The V and J genes are TRBV19 and TRBJ2-1; a possible D gene is TRBD2 (5 bases). The sample in question was CD4+ T cells from blood, obtained before liver transplant. CDR3 DNA: TGTGCCAGTAGTCCAACCCCCCTACGACGGGGTTACAATGAGCAGTTCTTC. This codes for CASSPTPLRRGYNEQFF.